Here is one T cell receptor (beta chain) with its context. This clonotype was counted ten times or more. Its antigen remains undetermined. One base away there is no much larger clone; base qualities are not given. The record originates from a study of response to subunit inactivated influenza vaccine (dated by TCRdb to the late 2010s). Broadly, across the study: Deep quantitative T cell receptor repertoire profiling was used in the study to track responses to a trivalent subunit inactivated influenza vaccine. Broad study findings and their caveats: The authors proposed that each seasonal influenza vaccination may bring in only a limited number of new T cells.

Library generation was performed with RT-PCR. Data came from an Illumina HiSeq 2500. TCRdb reprocessing: public reads trimmed at Q25 with fastp, clones called with MiXCR, in-frame beta chains kept. When rows share a CDR3 protein, they turn into one entry using the most common DNA and genes. The sample contains about 700,000 distinct CDR3 sequences, 15% to 18% of them found a single time. 11% of the sample is taken by the ten largest. The V end loses 4 bases and the J end loses 0 bases, and a stretch of 12 bases separates them. From the germline V gene, CDR1 is SQVTM and CDR2 is ANQGSEA. From its cysteine to its phenylalanine, the CDR3 spans 14 amino acids. Only the CDR3 DNA is retained, 42 bases long and in frame from the first base.

The sequence derives from a man aged 45-60 years who received an inactivated influenza vaccine. Donor details come from another sample of the same person, matched by shared clones. The material sequenced was PBMCs from blood, taken roughly 12 days after vaccination. The chain employs TRBV29-1 and TRBJ1-2, and the D gene may be TRBD1, 5 bases matching. This receptor carries the CDR3 CSVAVWGTNYGYTF. The DNA sequence reads TGCAGCGTTGCTGTATGGGGGACTAACTATGGCTACACCTTC.